This section outlines one TCR beta chain sequence together with its context. The source of the sample is a study of cytomegalovirus exposure and HLA in healthy donors. Primers for the PCR totalled 60 Vbeta and 13 Jbeta. This table comes from immunoSEQ multiplex PCR, and its TCRdb copy is limited to in-frame clones, with some not included. This table has 90,000 to 150,000 clones, 74% appearing once. CDR3 length: 16 residues. V dropped 6 bases and J dropped 8 bases, with 23 bases sitting between them. The germline gives CDR1 SGHKS, CDR2 YYEKEE (reference sequence). The gene calls are TRBV5-5 and TRBJ2-2; weak D call: TRBD1 (6 bases). The receptor was isolated from a human donor in good health. What was sequenced was PBMCs. In nucleotides, the CDR3 is TGTGCCAGCACCATAACCCCGGGGACAAAGGCGGGGGAGCTGTTTTTT. Translation: CASTITPGTKAGELFF.